The source of this TCR beta chain is a study of identical twins. MiXCR was run by TCRdb on the 5' RACE reads, yielding one entry per CDR3 protein. Of 450,000 to 600,000 distinct CDR3 sequences listed, around 24% were seen once; the top ten hold 0.48%. This clonotype was seen a handful of times. V lost 5 bases and J lost 4, with 14 bases in between. The CDR3 is 15 residues long. These data also featured in a second study, about yellow fever vaccine responses in identical twins.

The receptor's source is a woman younger than 35 in good health. The sample consisted of CD4+ T cells sorted from blood. V is TRBV12-3 or TRBV12-4 and J is TRBJ2-2; weak D call: TRBD2 (6 bases). The CDR3 reads CASSLGIGSTGELFF. The CDR3 DNA is TGTGCCAGCAGTCTGGGGATCGGGAGCACCGGGGAGCTGTTTTTT.